Presented here are 5 T cell receptor beta chains from one specimen sequenced in a study of cytomegalovirus exposure and HLA in healthy donors. PCR amplification relied on 60 Vbeta primers (plus 13 Jbeta primers). Generated by immunoSEQ multiplex PCR, the TCRdb table keeps only in-frame clones and is missing some. The table has just over 200,000 clones, around 83% seen once; the top ten hold around 3%. The sequenced sample consisted of PBMCs. These receptors all stem from a woman in her forties in good health and CMV-seronegative.

The chain uses TRBV29-1 and TRBJ2-7; D is undetermined. Germline assignment: CDR1 SQVTM and CDR2 ANQGSEA. The CDR3 length is 13 residues. V lost 1 base to trimming and J lost 3 bases, with 10 bases between them. The CDR3 DNA is TGCAGCGTTGAAGGGATTGGGCGCTACGAGCAGTACTTC. Amino acids: CSVEGIGRYEQYF.

The V call is TRBV27, the J call TRBJ2-5, with TRBD2 matching 9 bases. The CDR3 is 16 amino acids. Per germline, CDR1 MNHEY and CDR2 SMNVEV (reference sequence). Trimming cost V 0 bases and J 6 bases; bases outside gene matches: 8. The CDR3 here is CASSLSAGGVGKTQYF. The CDR3 nucleotides are TGTGCCAGCAGTTTATCGGCGGGAGGGGTGGGGAAGACCCAGTACTTC.

V gene TRBV28 combines with J gene TRBJ2-2, with 8 bases that match TRBD2. J lost 2 bases, V lost 3 bases, and 2 bases had no gene match. The CDR3 contains 15 residues. Germline loops: CDR1 MDHEN, CDR2 SYDVKM. CDR3 sequence (DNA): TGTGCCAGCAGTTTCGGGAGGGCCAACACCGGGGAGCTGTTTTTT. It yields the protein CASSFGRANTGELFF.

The J gene is TRBJ2-5, the V gene TRBV18; D remains ambiguous. Germline loops: CDR1 KGHSH, CDR2 LQKENI. Trimming removed 3 bases at V and 1 base at J, with 9 bases between. CDR3 length: 14 residues. The CDR3 loop reads CASSPQISQETQYF. The CDR3 coding sequence is TGTGCCAGCTCACCCCAGATTTCCCAAGAGACCCAGTACTTC.

V gene TRBV30 combines with J gene TRBJ2-3, with D tentatively TRBD2 (5 bases). There are 14 residues in the CDR3. Per germline, CDR1 GTSNPN and CDR2 SVGIG (reference sequence). Trimming took off 0 bases at V and 4 bases at J, with 11 bases between the two ends. CDR3 residues: CAWSVSGRADTQYF. The CDR3, as DNA: TGTGCCTGGAGTGTAAGCGGAAGGGCAGATACGCAGTATTTT.